This record looks at one TCR beta chain sequence and its context. Its antigen is unknown. Each 10 ml fresh peripheral blood draw supplied the PBMCs. The sample is drawn from a study of T cells in Graves' hyperthyroidism and ophthalmopathy. Study-level points and caveats: Blood held most thyroid clonotypes expanded above 0.001 frequency.

Amplification targeted TCR beta CDR3 regions from RNA transcripts. When the TCR CDR3 underwent first-round RT-PCR, the HTBI primer set was used. TCRdb fed the multiplex PCR reads into MiXCR, producing one record per CDR3 protein. The sample carries about 760,000 distinct CDR3 sequences, under 45% recorded once. The CDR3 is 12 amino acids. Trimming stripped 2 bases from V and 10 bases from J, with 8 bases between. Germline CDR1 is MNHEY and CDR2 is SVGAGI. Sequenced material: blood. The TCR originated in a middle-aged woman with Graves' hyperthyroidism. J is TRBJ2-2 and V is TRBV6-5; D is possibly TRBD2 (6 bases). The chain's CDR3 is CASSYASEELFF. The CDR3 bases are TGTGCCAGCAGTTACGCTAGCGAGGAGCTGTTTTTT.